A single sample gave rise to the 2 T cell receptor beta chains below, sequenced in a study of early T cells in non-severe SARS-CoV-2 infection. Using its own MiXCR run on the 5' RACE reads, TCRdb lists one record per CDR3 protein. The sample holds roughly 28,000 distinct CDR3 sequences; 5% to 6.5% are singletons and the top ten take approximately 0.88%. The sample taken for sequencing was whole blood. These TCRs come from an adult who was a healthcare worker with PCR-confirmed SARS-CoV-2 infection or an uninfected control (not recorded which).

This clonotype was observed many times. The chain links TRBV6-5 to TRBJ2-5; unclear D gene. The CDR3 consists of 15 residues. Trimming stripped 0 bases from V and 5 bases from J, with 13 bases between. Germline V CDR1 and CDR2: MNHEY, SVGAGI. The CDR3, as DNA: TGTGCCAGCAGTTACTCGATGGGTGGCGCGGAGACCCAGTACTTC. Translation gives CASSYSMGGAETQYF.

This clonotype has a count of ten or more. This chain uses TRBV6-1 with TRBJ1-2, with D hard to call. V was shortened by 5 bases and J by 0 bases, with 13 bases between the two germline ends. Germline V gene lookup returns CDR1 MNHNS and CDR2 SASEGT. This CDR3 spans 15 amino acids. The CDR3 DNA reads TGTGCCAGCAGTTCCCAGAATAGGGCTAACTATGGCTACACCTTC. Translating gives CASSSQNRANYGYTF.